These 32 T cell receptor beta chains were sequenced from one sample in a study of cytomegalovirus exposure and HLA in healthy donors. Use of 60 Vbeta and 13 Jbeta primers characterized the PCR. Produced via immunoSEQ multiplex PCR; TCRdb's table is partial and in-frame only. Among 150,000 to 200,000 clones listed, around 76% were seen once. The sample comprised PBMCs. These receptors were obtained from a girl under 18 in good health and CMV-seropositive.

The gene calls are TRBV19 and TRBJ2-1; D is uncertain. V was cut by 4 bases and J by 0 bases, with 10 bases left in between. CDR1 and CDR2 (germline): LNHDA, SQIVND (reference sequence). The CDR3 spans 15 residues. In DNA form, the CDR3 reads TGTGCCAGTAGTAGGGCCATTAGCTCCTACAATGAGCAGTTCTTC. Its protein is CASSRAISSYNEQFF. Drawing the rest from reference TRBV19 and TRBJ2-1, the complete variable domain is DGGITQSPKYLFRKEGQNVTLSCEQNLNHDAMYWYRQDPGQGLRLIYYSQIVNDFQKGDIAEGYSVSREKKESFPLTVTSAQKNPTAFYLCASSRAISSYNEQFFGPGTRLTVL.

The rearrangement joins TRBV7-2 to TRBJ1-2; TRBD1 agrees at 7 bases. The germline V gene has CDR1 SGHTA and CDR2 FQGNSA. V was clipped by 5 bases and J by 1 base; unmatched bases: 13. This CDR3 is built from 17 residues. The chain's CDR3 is CASSLLDRDRLNYGYTF. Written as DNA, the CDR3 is TGTGCCAGCAGCCTTCTAGACCGGGACAGACTTAACTATGGCTACACCTTC.

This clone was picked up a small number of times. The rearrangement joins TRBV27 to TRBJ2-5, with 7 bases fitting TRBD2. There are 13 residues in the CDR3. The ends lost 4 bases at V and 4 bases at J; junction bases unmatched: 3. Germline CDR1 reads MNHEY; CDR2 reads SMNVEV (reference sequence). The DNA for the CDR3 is TGTGCCAGCAGTTATTGGGAGGGAGAGACCCAGTACTTC. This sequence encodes CASSYWEGETQYF.

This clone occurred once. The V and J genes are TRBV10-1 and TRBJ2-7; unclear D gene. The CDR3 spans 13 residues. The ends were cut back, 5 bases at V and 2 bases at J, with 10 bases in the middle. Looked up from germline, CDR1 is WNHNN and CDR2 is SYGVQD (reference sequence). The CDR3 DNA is TGCGCCAGCAGTCCAGAAAGAACCTACGAGCAGTACTTC. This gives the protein CASSPERTYEQYF.

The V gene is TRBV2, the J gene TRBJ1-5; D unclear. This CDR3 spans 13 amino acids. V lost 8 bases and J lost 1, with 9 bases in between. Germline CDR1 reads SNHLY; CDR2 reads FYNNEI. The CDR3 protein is CASGIMSNQPQHF. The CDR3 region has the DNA TGTGCCAGCGGCATCATGAGCAATCAGCCCCAGCATTTT.

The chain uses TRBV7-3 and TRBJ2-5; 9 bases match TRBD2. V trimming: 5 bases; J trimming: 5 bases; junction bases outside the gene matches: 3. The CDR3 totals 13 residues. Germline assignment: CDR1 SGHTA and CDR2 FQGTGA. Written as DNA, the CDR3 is TGTGCCAGCAGCCTTAGCGGGGGTGAGACCCAGTACTTC. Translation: CASSLSGGETQYF.

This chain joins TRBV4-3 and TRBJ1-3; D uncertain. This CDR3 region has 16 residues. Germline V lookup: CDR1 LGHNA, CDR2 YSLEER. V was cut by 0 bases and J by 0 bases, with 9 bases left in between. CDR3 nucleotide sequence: TGCGCCAGCAGCCAAGATTGGAGTTTCTCTGGAAACACCATATATTTT. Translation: CASSQDWSFSGNTIYF.

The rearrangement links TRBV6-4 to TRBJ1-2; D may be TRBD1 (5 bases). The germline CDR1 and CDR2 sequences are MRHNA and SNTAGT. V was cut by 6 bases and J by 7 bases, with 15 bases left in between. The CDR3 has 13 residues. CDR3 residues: CASRERWGGGYTF. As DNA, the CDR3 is TGTGCCAGCAGAGAAAGGTGGGGGGGTGGCTACACCTTC.

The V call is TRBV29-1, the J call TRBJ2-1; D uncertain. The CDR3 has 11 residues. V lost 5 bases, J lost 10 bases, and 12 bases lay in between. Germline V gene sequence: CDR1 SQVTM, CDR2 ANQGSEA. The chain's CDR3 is CSVSRSFEQFF. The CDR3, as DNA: TGCAGCGTTTCGAGGAGTTTCGAGCAGTTCTTC.

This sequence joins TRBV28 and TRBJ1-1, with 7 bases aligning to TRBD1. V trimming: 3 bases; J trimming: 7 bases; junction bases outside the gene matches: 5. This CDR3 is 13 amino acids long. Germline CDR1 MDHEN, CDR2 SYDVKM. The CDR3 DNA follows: TGTGCCAGCAGTTTTATTGACAGGGTTGAAGCTTTCTTT. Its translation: CASSFIDRVEAFF.

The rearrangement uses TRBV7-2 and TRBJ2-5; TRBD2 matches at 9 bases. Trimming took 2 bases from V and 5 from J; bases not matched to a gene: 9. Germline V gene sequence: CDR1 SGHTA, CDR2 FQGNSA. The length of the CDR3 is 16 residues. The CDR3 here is CASSLFSRGGEETQYF. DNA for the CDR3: TGTGCCAGCAGCTTATTCTCGCGGGGGGGCGAGGAGACCCAGTACTTC.

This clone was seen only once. Here the CDR3 reads CASSLSSLAKNIQYF. The CDR3 coding sequence is TGTGCCAGCAGCCTCTCTTCCTTGGCCAAAAACATTCAGTACTTC. V and J are TRBV14 and TRBJ2-4; no clear D. V was shortened by 4 bases and J by 1 base, with 11 bases between the two germline ends. This CDR3 comprises 15 residues. Germline CDR1 is SGHDN and CDR2 is FVKESK.

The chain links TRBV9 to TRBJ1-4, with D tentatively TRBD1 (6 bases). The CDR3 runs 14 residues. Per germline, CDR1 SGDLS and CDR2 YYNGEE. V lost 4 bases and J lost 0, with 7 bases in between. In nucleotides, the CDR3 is TGTGCCAGCAGCCGACAGGCAACTAATGAAAAACTGTTTTTT. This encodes CASSRQATNEKLFF.

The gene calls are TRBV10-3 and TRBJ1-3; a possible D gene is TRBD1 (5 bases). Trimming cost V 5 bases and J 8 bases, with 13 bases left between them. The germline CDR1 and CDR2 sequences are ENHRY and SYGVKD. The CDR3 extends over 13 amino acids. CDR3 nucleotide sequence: TGTGCCATCAGTCAGGGCTCCGTCGACACCATATATTTT. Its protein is CAISQGSVDTIYF.

In DNA form, the CDR3 reads TGTGCCAGCAGTTACTCCGCGGGGCTCCTCCAAGAGACCCAGTACTTC. Amino acids: CASSYSAGLLQETQYF. V usage is TRBV6-5 and J usage is TRBJ2-5, with a tentative D call TRBD2 (6 bases). CDR3 length equals 16 residues. V lost 0 bases and J lost 1, with 12 bases in between. Germline CDR1 MNHEY, CDR2 SVGAGI.

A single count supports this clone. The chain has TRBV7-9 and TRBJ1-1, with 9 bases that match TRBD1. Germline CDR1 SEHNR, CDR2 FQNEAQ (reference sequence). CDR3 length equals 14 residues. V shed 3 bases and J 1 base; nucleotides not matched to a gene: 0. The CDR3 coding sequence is TGTGCCAGCAGCTTGGGACAGGGGAACACTGAAGCTTTCTTT. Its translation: CASSLGQGNTEAFF. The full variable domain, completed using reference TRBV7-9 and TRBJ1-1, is DTGVSQNPRHKITKRGQNVTFRCDPISEHNRLYWYRQTLGQGPEFLTYFQNEAQLEKSRLLSDRFSAERPKGSFSTLEIQRTEQGDSAMYLCASSLGQGNTEAFFGQGTRLTVV.

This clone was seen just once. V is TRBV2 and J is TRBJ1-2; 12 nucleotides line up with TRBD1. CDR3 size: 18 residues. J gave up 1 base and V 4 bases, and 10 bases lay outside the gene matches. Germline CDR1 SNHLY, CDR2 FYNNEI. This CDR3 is CASSVPGQGATHNYGYTF. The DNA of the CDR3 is TGTGCCAGCAGTGTCCCGGGACAGGGGGCGACCCATAACTATGGCTACACCTTC.

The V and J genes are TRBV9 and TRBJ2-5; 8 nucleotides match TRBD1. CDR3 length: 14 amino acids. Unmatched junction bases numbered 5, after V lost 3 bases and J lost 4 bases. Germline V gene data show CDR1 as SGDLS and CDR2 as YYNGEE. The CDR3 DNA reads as TGTGCCAGCAGCGGAACAGGGGGAGGAGAGACCCAGTACTTC. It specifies CASSGTGGGETQYF.

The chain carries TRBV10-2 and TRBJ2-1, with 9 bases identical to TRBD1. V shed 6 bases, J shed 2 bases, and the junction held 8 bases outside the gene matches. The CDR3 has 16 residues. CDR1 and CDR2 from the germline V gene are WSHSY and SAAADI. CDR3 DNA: TGCGCCAGCAGCGCCGGGGGACAGGGAGCCTACAATGAGCAGTTCTTC. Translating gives CASSAGGQGAYNEQFF.

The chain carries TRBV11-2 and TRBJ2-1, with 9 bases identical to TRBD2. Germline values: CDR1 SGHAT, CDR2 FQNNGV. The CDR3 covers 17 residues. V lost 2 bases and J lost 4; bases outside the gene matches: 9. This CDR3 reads CASSLLGAGGSYNEQFF. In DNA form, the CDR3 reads TGTGCCAGCAGCTTACTAGGAGCGGGAGGCTCTTACAATGAGCAGTTCTTC. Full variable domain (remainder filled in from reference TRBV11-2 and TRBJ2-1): EAGVAQSPRYKIIEKRQSVAFWCNPISGHATLYWYQQILGQGPKLLIQFQNNGVVDDSQLPKDRFSAERLKGVDSTLKIQPAKLEDSAVYLCASSLLGAGGSYNEQFFGPGTRLTVL.

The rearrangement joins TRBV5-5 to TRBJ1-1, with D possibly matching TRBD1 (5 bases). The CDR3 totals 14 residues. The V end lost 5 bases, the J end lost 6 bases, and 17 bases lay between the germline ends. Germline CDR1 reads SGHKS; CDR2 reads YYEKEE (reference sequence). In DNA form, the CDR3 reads TGTGCCAGCAGTCATGGCCCAACGGGGGCTGAAGCTTTCTTT. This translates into CASSHGPTGAEAFF.

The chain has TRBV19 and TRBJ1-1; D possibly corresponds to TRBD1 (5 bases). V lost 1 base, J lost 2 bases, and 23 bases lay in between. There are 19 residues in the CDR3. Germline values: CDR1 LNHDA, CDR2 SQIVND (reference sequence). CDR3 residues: CASSIVTGWAGNYNTEAFF. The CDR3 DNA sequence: TGTGCCAGTAGTATAGTGACGGGTTGGGCAGGGAATTATAACACTGAAGCTTTCTTT.

The CDR3 sequence: CATSREQGVGYTF. As DNA, the CDR3 is TGTGCCACCAGCAGAGAACAAGGGGTTGGCTACACCTTC. The chain couples TRBV15 to TRBJ1-2, with D maybe TRBD1 (5 bases). Trimming took off 0 bases at V and 7 bases at J, with 9 bases between the two ends. This CDR3 region has 13 residues. Germline CDR1 reads LNHNV; CDR2 reads YYDKDF (reference sequence).

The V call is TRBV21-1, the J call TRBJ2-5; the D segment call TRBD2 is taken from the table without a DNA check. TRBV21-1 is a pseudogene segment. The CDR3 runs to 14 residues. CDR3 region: CASRLAGGEETQYF. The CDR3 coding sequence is TGTGCCAGCAGACTAGCGGGAGGGGAAGAGACCCAGTACTTC.

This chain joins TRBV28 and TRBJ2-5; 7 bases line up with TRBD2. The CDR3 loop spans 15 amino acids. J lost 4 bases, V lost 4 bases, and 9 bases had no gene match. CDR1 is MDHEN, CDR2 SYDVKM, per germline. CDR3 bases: TGTGCCAGCAGTTCCCCGGGGTCGGGAGGAGAGACCCAGTACTTC. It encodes CASSSPGSGGETQYF.

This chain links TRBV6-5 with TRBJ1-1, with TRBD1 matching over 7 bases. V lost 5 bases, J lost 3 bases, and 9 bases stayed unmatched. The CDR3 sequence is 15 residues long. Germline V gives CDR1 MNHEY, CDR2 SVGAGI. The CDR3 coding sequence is TGTGCCAGCAGTCCCCGGACAGGAGGGGACACTGAAGCTTTCTTT. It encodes CASSPRTGGDTEAFF.

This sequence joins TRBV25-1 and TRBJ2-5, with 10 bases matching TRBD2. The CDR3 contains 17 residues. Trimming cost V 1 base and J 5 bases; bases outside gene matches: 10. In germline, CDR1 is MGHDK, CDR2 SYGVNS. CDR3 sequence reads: CASSESSTSGPWETQYF. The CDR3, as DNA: TGTGCCAGCAGTGAATCCTCGACTAGCGGGCCGTGGGAGACCCAGTACTTC.

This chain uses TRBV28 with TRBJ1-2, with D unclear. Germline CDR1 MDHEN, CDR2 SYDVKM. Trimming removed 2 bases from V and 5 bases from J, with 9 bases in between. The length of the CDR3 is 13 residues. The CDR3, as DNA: TGTGCCAGCAGTTTAGCCACAGATTATGGCTACACCTTC. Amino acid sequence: CASSLATDYGYTF.

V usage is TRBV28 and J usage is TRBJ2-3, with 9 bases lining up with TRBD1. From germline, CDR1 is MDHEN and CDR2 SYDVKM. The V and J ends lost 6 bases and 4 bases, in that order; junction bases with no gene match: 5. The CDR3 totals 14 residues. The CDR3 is CASSGQGISDTQYF. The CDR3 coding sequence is TGTGCCAGCAGCGGACAGGGGATATCAGATACGCAGTATTTT.

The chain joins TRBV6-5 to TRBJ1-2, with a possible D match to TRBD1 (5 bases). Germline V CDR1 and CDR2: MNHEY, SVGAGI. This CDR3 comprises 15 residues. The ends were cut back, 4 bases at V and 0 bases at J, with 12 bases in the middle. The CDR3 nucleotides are TGTGCCAGCAGTTCCGAGACAGTGCCTAACTATGGCTACACCTTC. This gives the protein CASSSETVPNYGYTF.

The CDR3, as DNA: TGCGCCAGCAGCTTGGGGCAGACTAATGAAAAACTGTTTTTT. Translated, it gives CASSLGQTNEKLFF. The chain joins TRBV5-1 to TRBJ1-4; D is uncertain. The germline CDR1 and CDR2 sequences are SGHRS and YFSETQ. The CDR3 covers 14 residues. Trimming removed 0 bases from V and 2 bases from J, with 5 bases in between.

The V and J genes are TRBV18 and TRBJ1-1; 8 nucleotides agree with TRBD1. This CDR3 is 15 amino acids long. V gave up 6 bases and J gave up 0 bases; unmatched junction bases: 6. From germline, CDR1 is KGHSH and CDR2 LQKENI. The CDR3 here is CASSPGTGMNTEAFF. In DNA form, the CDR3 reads TGTGCCAGCTCCCCCGGGACAGGAATGAACACTGAAGCTTTCTTT.